This T cell receptor (beta chain) was identified during a study of blood T cell repertoires in COVID-19. Turning to the study itself: The study drew acute and convalescent COVID-19 samples from the United States, Italy and Spain. In each case, the material was cDNA or gDNA derived from T cells, B-cell-depleted T cells, or PBMCs.

The germline CDR1 and CDR2 sequences are KGHDR and SFDVKD. The CDR3 is 20 amino acids. The ends were cut back, 0 bases at V and 1 base at J, with 21 bases in the middle. Original data processing: Amplification of reference gene primers was used by the study to estimate nucleated cell counts. Libraries were prepared by immunoSEQ multiplex PCR; TCRdb keeps only in-frame clonotypes and omits some of them. V and J calls and clone size come straight from that table; D and trimming were deduced from the DNA. The data contain 130,000 to 150,000 clones, around 82% of them singletons. The specimen sequenced was peripheral blood. The sequence was collected from a human donor with acute or convalescent COVID-19. The donor label of this sample is uncertain. The chain joins TRBV24-1 to TRBJ1-3, with D perhaps TRBD1 (6 bases). The chain's CDR3 is CATSDLEEGGGLCSGNTIYF. CDR3 nucleotide sequence: TGTGCCACCAGTGATTTGGAGGAGGGAGGGGGGCTGTGTTCTGGAAACACCATATATTTT.